Described below is a single T cell receptor (beta chain) sequence and its context. The antigen is undetermined. Each subset's genomic DNA was split evenly across several immunoSEQ plates. Authors' methods: Filtering was not the same, since immunoSEQ gave junction-only sequences without quality scores. The data were produced by immunoSEQ multiplex PCR, yet TCRdb's version contains in-frame clones alone and is incomplete. V and J calls and clone size are given by that table; D and trimming were obtained from the DNA. The sample lists 600,000 to 750,000 clones, around 90% occurring once. The data were obtained in a study of shared clonotypes between healthy human individuals. Overall study findings and caveats: Naive CD4 clonotypes overlapped across several donors at around 4.8%.

V trimming: 11 bases; J trimming: 0 bases; junction bases outside the gene matches: 4. The CDR3 is made up of 12 amino acids. Germline CDR1 and CDR2: SEHNR and FQNEAQ (reference sequence). Sequenced sample: memory CD8+ T cells from PBMCs. Subset: CD45RO+ cells pooled with CCR7-negative TemRA cells. The J gene is TRBJ2-7, the V gene TRBV7-9; 7 bases are shared with TRBD1. The clonotype was recovered from a man aged 18 to 35 in good health. Some clones in this sample may be carry-over from other donors' samples. CDR3 in amino acids: CASTGDSYEQYF. The CDR3 nucleotides are TGTGCCTCCACAGGGGACTCCTACGAGCAGTACTTC.